A selection of T cell receptor beta chains follows, all from one sample in a study of blood T cell repertoires in COVID-19. Profiled with immunoSEQ multiplex PCR; TCRdb holds only in-frame clones, not every one. The data show some 400,000 clones, more than 75% seen once. The sample taken for sequencing was peripheral blood. The receptors originated from a human donor in a cohort sampled during active COVID-19. Each CDR3 is given with its conserved first and last residue. The order of the fields is D gene, CDR3 length, J gene, clone size, V gene, CDR3 DNA, CDR3 protein. D genes are given only for firm matches. A row's size may be missing; if present it is once, few, many or a size class.

D gene: TRBD2; CDR3 length: 16; J gene: TRBJ2-3; clone size: NA; V gene: TRBV5-1; CDR3 DNA: TGCGCCAGCAGCTTGGGACTAGCGGGGAGCACAGATACGCAGTATTTT; CDR3 protein: CASSLGLAGSTDTQYF
D gene: NA; CDR3 length: 15; J gene: TRBJ2-1; clone size: NA; V gene: TRBV9; CDR3 DNA: TGTGCCAGCAGCGTAACCCCCAATCTAGCTAATGAGCAGTTCTTC; CDR3 protein: CASSVTPNLANEQFF
D gene: NA; CDR3 length: 13; J gene: TRBJ1-2; clone size: NA; V gene: TRBV9; CDR3 DNA: TGTGCCAGCAGCACCCTTCAGCGGAATGGCTACACCTTC; CDR3 protein: CASSTLQRNGYTF
D gene: NA; CDR3 length: 14; J gene: TRBJ2-7; clone size: NA; V gene: TRBV30; CDR3 DNA: TGTGCCTGGGGCGGGTGGTCTAGCTCCCAGGTGCAGTACTTC; CDR3 protein: CAWGGWSSSQVQYF
D gene: TRBD1; CDR3 length: 14; J gene: TRBJ1-1; clone size: few; V gene: TRBV5-1; CDR3 DNA: TGCGCCAGCAAATGGGGACAGGGGGACACTGAAGCTTTCTTT; CDR3 protein: CASKWGQGDTEAFF
D gene: NA; CDR3 length: 12; J gene: TRBJ1-2; clone size: NA; V gene: TRBV29-1; CDR3 DNA: TGCAGCGTCCTGACAGCTAACTATGGCTACACCTTC; CDR3 protein: CSVLTANYGYTF
D gene: TRBD1; CDR3 length: 17; J gene: TRBJ2-2; clone size: NA; V gene: TRBV5-4; CDR3 DNA: TGTGCCAGCAGCACTTCGTTCACAGGGGGAGGTACCGGGGAGCTGTTTTTT; CDR3 protein: CASSTSFTGGGTGELFF
D gene: TRBD1; CDR3 length: 14; J gene: TRBJ1-1; clone size: few; V gene: TRBV7-9; CDR3 DNA: TGTGCCAGCAGCAGAGAAGGGGGCGTCACTGAAGCTTTCTTT; CDR3 protein: CASSREGGVTEAFF
D gene: NA; CDR3 length: 15; J gene: TRBJ2-1; clone size: NA; V gene: TRBV9; CDR3 DNA: TGTGCCAGCAGGGAGAGTAGTAGGTCCTACAATGAGCAGTTCTTC; CDR3 protein: CASRESSRSYNEQFF
D gene: NA; CDR3 length: 16; J gene: TRBJ2-2; clone size: NA; V gene: TRBV15; CDR3 DNA: TGTGCCACCAGGGAGAAGACGGGAGCGAACACCGGGGAGCTGTTTTTT; CDR3 protein: CATREKTGANTGELFF
D gene: NA; CDR3 length: 13; J gene: TRBJ2-7; clone size: NA; V gene: TRBV19; CDR3 DNA: TGTGCCAGAGAACTAAGGGTAGCGTACGAGCAGTACTTC; CDR3 protein: CARELRVAYEQYF
D gene: NA; CDR3 length: 11; J gene: TRBJ1-4; clone size: NA; V gene: TRBV30; CDR3 DNA: TGTGCCTGGAGTTCGAATGAAAAACTGTTTTTT; CDR3 protein: CAWSSNEKLFF
D gene: TRBD1; CDR3 length: 16; J gene: TRBJ1-5; clone size: NA; V gene: TRBV19; CDR3 DNA: TGTGCCAGTAGTTCAACTCTACAGGGGTGGGATCAGCCCCAGCATTTT; CDR3 protein: CASSSTLQGWDQPQHF
D gene: NA; CDR3 length: 15; J gene: TRBJ2-7; clone size: NA; V gene: TRBV15; CDR3 DNA: TGTGCCACCAGCAGAGACGGAGGGGTCACCTACGAGCAGTACTTC; CDR3 protein: CATSRDGGVTYEQYF
D gene: NA; CDR3 length: 15; J gene: TRBJ2-1; clone size: NA; V gene: TRBV11-2; CDR3 DNA: TGTGCCAGCAGCTTAGTCAAAGGGAGAATCAATGAGCAGTTCTTC; CDR3 protein: CASSLVKGRINEQFF
D gene: TRBD1; CDR3 length: 15; J gene: TRBJ2-7; clone size: NA; V gene: TRBV9; CDR3 DNA: TGTGCCAGCAGCGTAGCAGTGACAGGGGTCTACGAGCAGTACTTC; CDR3 protein: CASSVAVTGVYEQYF
D gene: NA; CDR3 length: 14; J gene: TRBJ2-3; clone size: NA; V gene: TRBV19; CDR3 DNA: TGTGCCAGTAGTATAGGGGGCGACACAGATACGCAGTATTTT; CDR3 protein: CASSIGGDTDTQYF
D gene: NA; CDR3 length: 14; J gene: TRBJ2-7; clone size: NA; V gene: TRBV5-1; CDR3 DNA: TGCGCCAGCAGCTTGGGGCCAGGGGATTACGAGCAGTACTTC; CDR3 protein: CASSLGPGDYEQYF
D gene: TRBD2; CDR3 length: 13; J gene: TRBJ2-5; clone size: once; V gene: TRBV9; CDR3 DNA: TGTGCCAGCACGGCGGGGGGGGAAGAGACCCAGTACTTC; CDR3 protein: CASTAGGEETQYF
D gene: NA; CDR3 length: 14; J gene: TRBJ2-1; clone size: few; V gene: TRBV5-1; CDR3 DNA: TGCGCCAGCAGCTTGGGGCCGGGGAACAATGAGCAGTTCTTC; CDR3 protein: CASSLGPGNNEQFF
D gene: TRBD1; CDR3 length: 16; J gene: TRBJ2-7; clone size: NA; V gene: TRBV4-1; CDR3 DNA: TGCGCCAGCAGCCAGCCTTGGGGACAGGGGAGTGGCGAGCAGTACTTC; CDR3 protein: CASSQPWGQGSGEQYF
D gene: NA; CDR3 length: 16; J gene: TRBJ1-2; clone size: NA; V gene: TRBV10-3; CDR3 DNA: TGTGCCATCAGTGATGAGAGGAGCCTTTTCAACTATGGCTACACCTTC; CDR3 protein: CAISDERSLFNYGYTF
D gene: NA; CDR3 length: 14; J gene: TRBJ2-7; clone size: once; V gene: TRBV7-2; CDR3 DNA: TGTGCCAGCAGCTTAGTAGCGAGGGGGTACGAGCAGTACTTC; CDR3 protein: CASSLVARGYEQYF
D gene: TRBD1; CDR3 length: 14; J gene: TRBJ2-1; clone size: NA; V gene: TRBV7-9; CDR3 DNA: TGTGCCAGCAGCTACCAACAGGGGGCCGATGAGCAGTTCTTC; CDR3 protein: CASSYQQGADEQFF
D gene: NA; CDR3 length: 14; J gene: TRBJ2-3; clone size: NA; V gene: TRBV6-5; CDR3 DNA: TGTGCCAGCGTCCCCGGGGGTAGCACAGATACGCAGTATTTT; CDR3 protein: CASVPGGSTDTQYF
D gene: TRBD1; CDR3 length: 14; J gene: TRBJ1-4; clone size: NA; V gene: TRBV5-1; CDR3 DNA: TGCGCCAGCAGGGGACAGGTTGATAATGAAAAACTGTTTTTT; CDR3 protein: CASRGQVDNEKLFF
D gene: NA; CDR3 length: 14; J gene: TRBJ2-7; clone size: few; V gene: TRBV18; CDR3 DNA: TGTGCCAGCTCACCACAGGGGCAGGGTGGCGAGCAGTACTTC; CDR3 protein: CASSPQGQGGEQYF
D gene: TRBD2; CDR3 length: 17; J gene: TRBJ2-1; clone size: NA; V gene: TRBV20-1; CDR3 DNA: TGCAGTGCTAGTCTTACTAGCGGGAGTAGCACCTACAATGAGCAGTTCTTC; CDR3 protein: CSASLTSGSSTYNEQFF
D gene: NA; CDR3 length: 15; J gene: TRBJ2-1; clone size: NA; V gene: TRBV27; CDR3 DNA: TGTGCCAGCAGTTTCATAGTGTCGAGCTACAATGAGCAGTTCTTC; CDR3 protein: CASSFIVSSYNEQFF
D gene: TRBD1; CDR3 length: 15; J gene: TRBJ2-1; clone size: once; V gene: TRBV5-1; CDR3 DNA: TGCGCCAGCAGCTTATCGACAGGGGGCGCGGGGGAGCAGTTCTTC; CDR3 protein: CASSLSTGGAGEQFF
D gene: TRBD2; CDR3 length: 15; J gene: TRBJ2-1; clone size: NA; V gene: TRBV2; CDR3 DNA: TGTGCCAGCAGTGTAGCGGGGGCCAGAGACAATGAGCAGTTCTTC; CDR3 protein: CASSVAGARDNEQFF
D gene: NA; CDR3 length: 15; J gene: TRBJ1-2; clone size: NA; V gene: TRBV28; CDR3 DNA: TGTGCCAGCAGTTTAGGCGGAAGGTCTAACTATGGCTACACCTTC; CDR3 protein: CASSLGGRSNYGYTF
D gene: NA; CDR3 length: 15; J gene: TRBJ2-7; clone size: NA; V gene: TRBV6-6; CDR3 DNA: TGTGCCACCTCCGGCGGGCAATACCTAACTAACGAGCAGTACTTC; CDR3 protein: CATSGGQYLTNEQYF
D gene: NA; CDR3 length: 15; J gene: TRBJ1-5; clone size: few; V gene: TRBV28; CDR3 DNA: TGTGCCACTTTTCGAACGGGTTTGAGAAATCAGCCCCAGCATTTT; CDR3 protein: CATFRTGLRNQPQHF
D gene: NA; CDR3 length: 17; J gene: TRBJ2-1; clone size: NA; V gene: TRBV28; CDR3 DNA: TGTGCCAGCAGTCCAATAAGCGCCTCCCCCGTTCACAATGAGCAGTTCTTC; CDR3 protein: CASSPISASPVHNEQFF
D gene: TRBD2; CDR3 length: 15; J gene: TRBJ2-1; clone size: NA; V gene: TRBV7-2; CDR3 DNA: TGTGCCAGCAGCTTAACTAGCGGGGTGGGCAATGAGCAGTTCTTC; CDR3 protein: CASSLTSGVGNEQFF
D gene: TRBD1; CDR3 length: 19; J gene: TRBJ1-3; clone size: NA; V gene: TRBV5-4; CDR3 DNA: TGTGCCAGCAGCTTGGGGGTATCTAGACAGGGTAGCCCTGGAAACACCATATATTTT; CDR3 protein: CASSLGVSRQGSPGNTIYF
D gene: TRBD1; CDR3 length: 13; J gene: TRBJ1-2; clone size: NA; V gene: TRBV7-8; CDR3 DNA: TGTGCCAGCAGCAAGGGACAGAACTATGGCTACACCTTC; CDR3 protein: CASSKGQNYGYTF
D gene: NA; CDR3 length: 14; J gene: TRBJ2-5; clone size: NA; V gene: TRBV5-6; CDR3 DNA: TGTGCCAGCAGCCGGACTTGGCCCGGGGAGACCCAGTACTTC; CDR3 protein: CASSRTWPGETQYF
D gene: NA; CDR3 length: 15; J gene: TRBJ2-1; clone size: NA; V gene: TRBV7-3; CDR3 DNA: TGTGCCAGCAGCTCAGAACTCAGGGTCGCCAGTGAGCAGTTCTTC; CDR3 protein: CASSSELRVASEQFF
D gene: NA; CDR3 length: 14; J gene: TRBJ2-5; clone size: once; V gene: TRBV6-5; CDR3 DNA: TGTGCCAGCAGAAAAGGACAGTTCAAAGAGACCCAGTACTTC; CDR3 protein: CASRKGQFKETQYF
D gene: NA; CDR3 length: 15; J gene: TRBJ2-5; clone size: NA; V gene: TRBV19; CDR3 DNA: TGTGCCAGTAGTCCCAGGGGGGCGATGGAAGAGACCCAGTACTTC; CDR3 protein: CASSPRGAMEETQYF
D gene: NA; CDR3 length: 14; J gene: TRBJ1-2; clone size: NA; V gene: TRBV30; CDR3 DNA: TGTGCCTGGAGTTGGGGCAGCCGAATCTATGGCTACACCTTC; CDR3 protein: CAWSWGSRIYGYTF
D gene: NA; CDR3 length: 15; J gene: TRBJ2-2; clone size: NA; V gene: TRBV5-5; CDR3 DNA: TGTGCCAGCAGCTTGGTAGCAAGCAACACCGGGGAGCTGTTTTTT; CDR3 protein: CASSLVASNTGELFF
D gene: NA; CDR3 length: 15; J gene: TRBJ2-1; clone size: NA; V gene: TRBV5-1; CDR3 DNA: TGCGCCAGCAGCTTGAAACCTCGAGCCGACAATGAGCAGTTCTTC; CDR3 protein: CASSLKPRADNEQFF
D gene: TRBD1; CDR3 length: 16; J gene: TRBJ1-2; clone size: NA; V gene: TRBV6-2/TRBV6-3; CDR3 DNA: TGTGCCAGCAGTGGCCGAGGGACAGGGAACGGCTATGGCTACACCTTC; CDR3 protein: CASSGRGTGNGYGYTF
D gene: TRBD2; CDR3 length: 17; J gene: TRBJ2-3; clone size: NA; V gene: TRBV5-1; CDR3 DNA: TGCGCCAGCAGCTTGGTCGGGACTAGGGATACCCCAGATACGCAGTATTTT; CDR3 protein: CASSLVGTRDTPDTQYF
D gene: NA; CDR3 length: 11; J gene: TRBJ2-1; clone size: NA; V gene: TRBV21-1; CDR3 DNA: TGTGCCAGCTGCGGGTACAATGAGCAGTTCTTC; CDR3 protein: CASCGYNEQFF